These T cell receptor beta chains were read from a single sample in a study of blood T cells in healthy people across ages. TCRdb reprocessed the 5' RACE reads with MiXCR, giving one entry per CDR3 protein. The sample consists of about 1.7 million distinct CDR3 sequences, roughly 28% of them appearing once. The sequenced sample consisted of blood. Source of these receptors: a woman under 40 in good health. Both conserved end residues are part of each CDR3. Fields, in order: CDR3 length, D gene, V gene, J gene, clone size, CDR3 protein, CDR3 DNA. A D gene is named only where the DNA matches it firmly. Not every row has a clone size; where given, it reads once, few, many or a size class.

CDR3 length: 13
D gene: NA
V gene: TRBV12-3/TRBV12-4
J gene: TRBJ1-5
clone size: many
CDR3 protein: CASSWGRDQPQHF
CDR3 DNA: TGTGCCAGCAGTTGGGGTCGAGATCAGCCCCAGCATTTT

CDR3 length: 15
D gene: TRBD1
V gene: TRBV28
J gene: TRBJ2-7
clone size: NA
CDR3 protein: CASSPLDRGLGEQYF
CDR3 DNA: TGTGCCAGCAGTCCTCTGGACAGGGGCTTGGGCGAGCAGTACTTC

CDR3 length: 14
D gene: NA
V gene: TRBV5-6
J gene: TRBJ1-2
clone size: NA
CDR3 protein: CASSVQGVYYGYTF
CDR3 DNA: TGTGCCAGCAGCGTACAGGGTGTGTATTATGGCTACACCTTC

CDR3 length: 14
D gene: NA
V gene: TRBV12-3/TRBV12-4
J gene: TRBJ2-1
clone size: few
CDR3 protein: CASSSYRVYNEQFF
CDR3 DNA: TGTGCCAGCAGTTCGTACAGGGTCTACAATGAGCAGTTCTTC

CDR3 length: 15
D gene: NA
V gene: TRBV20-1
J gene: TRBJ2-1
clone size: NA
CDR3 protein: CSARRLDLSYNEQFF
CDR3 DNA: TGCAGTGCAAGAAGACTAGACCTCTCCTACAATGAGCAGTTCTTC

CDR3 length: 18
D gene: TRBD2
V gene: TRBV6-5
J gene: TRBJ2-3
clone size: NA
CDR3 protein: CASSYSPAGGFPADTQYF
CDR3 DNA: TGTGCCAGCAGTTACTCGCCGGCGGGGGGGTTTCCGGCAGATACGCAGTATTTT

CDR3 length: 12
D gene: NA
V gene: TRBV5-6
J gene: TRBJ2-2
clone size: few
CDR3 protein: CASSPAARELFF
CDR3 DNA: TGTGCCAGCAGCCCCGCTGCCAGGGAGCTGTTTTTT

CDR3 length: 12
D gene: NA
V gene: TRBV28
J gene: TRBJ1-4
clone size: NA
CDR3 protein: CASSLRNEKLFF
CDR3 DNA: TGTGCCAGCAGTTTGAGGAACGAAAAACTGTTTTTT

CDR3 length: 13
D gene: NA
V gene: TRBV20-1
J gene: TRBJ2-1
clone size: NA
CDR3 protein: CSTRDTARYEQFF
CDR3 DNA: TGCAGTACTAGAGATACGGCGAGGTATGAGCAGTTCTTC

CDR3 length: 15
D gene: TRBD2
V gene: TRBV7-9
J gene: TRBJ2-4
clone size: few
CDR3 protein: CASSLTGLAGDEQYF
CDR3 DNA: TGTGCCAGCAGCCTAACGGGACTAGCGGGAGATGAGCAGTACTTC

CDR3 length: 15
D gene: NA
V gene: TRBV13
J gene: TRBJ2-4
clone size: few
CDR3 protein: CASSFSDSSWREQYF
CDR3 DNA: TGTGCCAGCAGCTTTTCGGACAGCAGTTGGCGGGAGCAGTACTTC

CDR3 length: 15
D gene: TRBD1
V gene: TRBV7-2
J gene: TRBJ2-7
clone size: few
CDR3 protein: CASSARDRDRVEQYF
CDR3 DNA: TGTGCCAGCAGCGCCCGAGACAGGGATCGGGTAGAGCAGTACTTC

CDR3 length: 14
D gene: NA
V gene: TRBV28
J gene: TRBJ2-6
clone size: many
CDR3 protein: CASQGGSGANVLTF
CDR3 DNA: TGTGCCAGTCAGGGCGGGTCTGGGGCCAACGTCCTGACTTTC

CDR3 length: 14
D gene: NA
V gene: TRBV7-9
J gene: TRBJ2-1
clone size: few
CDR3 protein: CASSFSGDDNEQFF
CDR3 DNA: TGTGCCAGCAGCTTTAGTGGGGATGACAATGAGCAGTTCTTC

CDR3 length: 14
D gene: NA
V gene: TRBV6-5
J gene: TRBJ2-7
clone size: many
CDR3 protein: CASSYTDQRDEQYF
CDR3 DNA: TGTGCCAGCAGTTACACCGACCAGCGGGACGAGCAGTACTTC

CDR3 length: 12
D gene: TRBD1
V gene: TRBV12-3/TRBV12-4
J gene: TRBJ1-4
clone size: few
CDR3 protein: CASTPDRGKLFF
CDR3 DNA: TGTGCCAGCACCCCTGACAGGGGGAAACTGTTTTTT

CDR3 length: 13
D gene: NA
V gene: TRBV11-2
J gene: TRBJ1-1
clone size: few
CDR3 protein: CASSVPPKGRAFF
CDR3 DNA: TGTGCCAGCAGCGTACCTCCGAAGGGCCGAGCTTTCTTT

CDR3 length: 14
D gene: NA
V gene: TRBV20-1
J gene: TRBJ2-4
clone size: many
CDR3 protein: CSALFPGQLNIQYF
CDR3 DNA: TGCAGTGCTCTTTTCCCCGGACAGTTAAACATTCAGTACTTC

CDR3 length: 13
D gene: TRBD2
V gene: TRBV2
J gene: TRBJ2-5
clone size: NA
CDR3 protein: CASRGGTAETQYF
CDR3 DNA: TGTGCCAGCAGGGGAGGGACTGCTGAGACCCAGTACTTC

CDR3 length: 14
D gene: TRBD1
V gene: TRBV2
J gene: TRBJ2-5
clone size: NA
CDR3 protein: CASSGARGQETQYF
CDR3 DNA: TGTGCCAGCAGTGGGGCCAGGGGGCAAGAGACCCAGTACTTC

CDR3 length: 12
D gene: NA
V gene: TRBV18
J gene: TRBJ1-5
clone size: NA
CDR3 protein: CASRETGQPQHF
CDR3 DNA: TGTGCCAGCCGGGAAACAGGGCAGCCCCAGCATTTT

CDR3 length: 16
D gene: TRBD1
V gene: TRBV24-1
J gene: TRBJ2-1
clone size: NA
CDR3 protein: CATSGMTGVAYNEQFF
CDR3 DNA: TGTGCCACCAGTGGTATGACAGGGGTCGCCTACAATGAGCAGTTCTTC

CDR3 length: 15
D gene: NA
V gene: TRBV13
J gene: TRBJ2-3
clone size: few
CDR3 protein: CASSLAGTPPDTQYF
CDR3 DNA: TGTGCCAGCAGCTTAGCGGGTACTCCACCAGATACGCAGTATTTT

CDR3 length: 13
D gene: NA
V gene: TRBV29-1
J gene: TRBJ2-1
clone size: many
CDR3 protein: CSVERWEANEQFF
CDR3 DNA: TGCAGCGTTGAGAGGTGGGAGGCGAATGAGCAGTTCTTC